These 7 T cell receptor beta chains were all obtained from the same sample, sequenced in a study of T cell responses to AZD1222 COVID-19 vaccine. The repertoire was sequenced with immunoSEQ multiplex PCR; TCRdb's copy has only in-frame clones and lacks some. The data contain about 200,000 clones, more than 80% of them singletons. The source was peripheral blood, collected 28 days after the second dose of the MenACWY control vaccine. These receptors were collected from an adult who received the MenACWY meningococcal vaccine as a control.

This clone appeared a single time. V is TRBV2 and J is TRBJ2-5, with D possibly matching TRBD2 (6 bases). The CDR3 covers 13 residues. Trimming left V 4 bases short and J 0 bases short, with 6 bases between. Germline V gene sequence: CDR1 SNHLY, CDR2 FYNNEI. The CDR3 reads CASSGTNQETQYF. The CDR3 nucleotides read TGTGCCAGCAGTGGGACTAACCAAGAGACCCAGTACTTC.

The J gene is TRBJ2-7, the V gene TRBV2; the D gene is possibly TRBD2 (6 bases). The ends were cut back, 2 bases at V and 3 bases at J, with 11 bases in the middle. Germline loops: CDR1 SNHLY, CDR2 FYNNEI. The CDR3 spans 14 residues. Here the CDR3 reads CASSEWRGYYEQYF. The CDR3 coding sequence is TGTGCCAGCAGTGAATGGCGGGGCTACTACGAGCAGTACTTC. Full variable domain (outside the CDR3, taken from reference TRBV2 and TRBJ2-7): EPEVTQTPSHQVTQMGQEVILRCVPISNHLYFYWYRQILGQKVEFLVSFYNNEISEKSEIFDDQFSVERPDGSNFTLKIRSTKLEDSAMYFCASSEWRGYYEQYFGPGTRLTVT.

A few counts support this clone. The chain carries TRBV5-1 and TRBJ2-3; D might be TRBD1 or TRBD2, each matching 5 bases. The CDR3 has 15 residues. Germline lookup yields CDR1 SGHRS and CDR2 YFSETQ. V was shortened by 4 bases and J by 1 base, with 13 bases between the two germline ends. CDR3 amino acids: CASSAFGTRTDTQYF. The CDR3, as DNA: TGCGCCAGCAGCGCCTTCGGGACGCGCACAGATACGCAGTATTTT.

The rearrangement links TRBV5-1 to TRBJ1-4, with a possible D match to TRBD1 (5 bases). V lost 7 bases, J lost 0 bases, and 13 bases lay in between. The germline CDR1 and CDR2 sequences are SGHRS and YFSETQ. The CDR3 runs to 15 residues. This CDR3 is CASSTRGATNEKLFF. CDR3 DNA: TGCGCCAGCTCAACGAGGGGTGCAACTAATGAAAAACTGTTTTTT.

The gene calls are TRBV3-1 (or the pseudogene TRBV3-2) and TRBJ1-4, with D perhaps TRBD1 (6 bases). Trimming took 10 bases from V and 7 from J, leaving 19 bases between them. CDR1 LGHDT and CDR2 YNNKEL come from the germline V gene (reference sequence). This CDR3 has 14 amino acids. The CDR3 nucleotides read TGTGCCACCCAGGACCGGGGGCTGAGTGAAAAACTGTTTTTT. The encoded protein is CATQDRGLSEKLFF.

The chain carries TRBV7-2 and TRBJ1-2; 7 bases agree with TRBD1. CDR1 is SGHTA, CDR2 FQGNSA, per germline. V shed 2 bases, J shed 6 bases, and the junction held 3 bases outside the gene matches. CDR3 length: 13 residues. CDR3 nucleotide sequence: TGTGCCAGCAGCTTAAACAGGGGAGATGGCTACACCTTC. Translation gives CASSLNRGDGYTF.

The V call is TRBV5-1, the J call TRBJ1-2, with TRBD1 as a possible D gene (5 bases). CDR3 length: 14 residues. Germline V gene sequence: CDR1 SGHRS, CDR2 YFSETQ. Trimming took 6 bases from V and 8 from J, leaving 20 bases between them. The CDR3 region is CASTLGAGREGYTF. CDR3 sequence (DNA): TGCGCCAGCACCCTTGGAGCAGGGCGGGAGGGCTACACCTTC.